The 21 T cell receptor beta chains listed next were all sequenced from one sample in a study of T cell changes during pregnancy in multiple sclerosis. Sequencing used immunoSEQ multiplex PCR; TCRdb keeps in-frame clones, though not all of them. The sample carries 60,000 to 85,000 clones, more than 90% recorded once. The sample consisted of peripheral blood, taken in the first trimester of pregnancy. The receptor source for this set is a female donor with multiple sclerosis, enrolled in a pregnancy study.

V and J are TRBV28 and TRBJ2-1; 9 nucleotides line up with TRBD2. The CDR3 length is 15 residues. Per germline, CDR1 MDHEN and CDR2 SYDVKM. The ends lost 3 bases at V and 9 bases at J; junction bases unmatched: 9. The CDR3 protein is CASSLIAGVGTEQFF. The CDR3 coding sequence is TGTGCCAGCAGTTTGATAGCGGGAGTGGGAACTGAGCAGTTCTTC.

The V gene is TRBV27, the J gene TRBJ1-1; D gene ambiguous. Germline lookup yields CDR1 MNHEY and CDR2 SMNVEV (reference sequence). The CDR3 has 14 amino acids. V was trimmed by 2 bases and J by 4 bases, leaving 11 bases between them. The CDR3 nucleotides are TGTGCCAGCAGTTTACTGCAACGCGGCACTGAAGCTTTCTTT. Translating gives CASSLLQRGTEAFF.

The rearrangement links TRBV7-8 to TRBJ2-1; 8 nucleotides agree with TRBD1. This CDR3 contains 15 residues. Germline loops: CDR1 SGHVS, CDR2 FQNEAQ. With 5 bases clipped from V and 3 bases from J, the junction kept 6 bases outside the gene matches. In DNA form, the CDR3 reads TGTGCCAGCAGCCTCGCAGGGGGCTACTACAATGAGCAGTTCTTC. Its protein product is CASSLAGGYYNEQFF. The full variable domain, completed using reference TRBV7-8 and TRBJ2-1, is GAGVSQSPRYKVAKRGQDVALRCDPISGHVSLFWYQQALGQGPEFLTYFQNEAQLDKSGLPSDRFFAERPEGSVSTLKIQRTQQEDSAVYLCASSLAGGYYNEQFFGPGTRLTVL.

V and J are TRBV30 and TRBJ1-6; unclear D gene. The CDR3 has 13 residues. The V end lost 0 bases, the J end lost 7 bases, and 7 bases lay between the germline ends. Germline V gene lookup returns CDR1 GTSNPN and CDR2 SVGIG (reference sequence). DNA for the CDR3: TGTGCCTGGAGTGTATCGGGGAATTCACCCCTCCACTTT. Encoded protein: CAWSVSGNSPLHF.

The chain employs TRBV9 and TRBJ1-2; 9 nucleotides agree with TRBD1. J gave up 4 bases and V 6 bases, and 7 bases lay outside the gene matches. Germline values: CDR1 SGDLS, CDR2 YYNGEE. The CDR3 spans 14 residues. The DNA for the CDR3 is TGTGCCAGCAACACCCCGGGACAGGGCTATGGCTACACCTTC. This translates into CASNTPGQGYGYTF.

This clone was counted a single time. This chain links TRBV6-1 with TRBJ2-7; TRBD2 agrees at 7 bases. Germline-derived CDR1 and CDR2 are MNHNS and SASEGT. J gave up 1 base and V 10 bases, and 7 bases lay outside the gene matches. The CDR3 is 13 amino acids. The CDR3 protein is CATERTRSYEQYF. Written as DNA, the CDR3 is TGTGCCACCGAGCGGACTAGATCCTACGAGCAGTACTTC.

The V call is TRBV10-3, the J call TRBJ1-3; D is perhaps TRBD1 (5 bases). The V gene lost 10 bases and the J gene lost 0 bases, with 28 bases spanning the gap. The germline V gene has CDR1 ENHRY and CDR2 SYGVKD. The CDR3 is made up of 19 amino acids. The CDR3 region is CATLRGGGRSLGSGNTIYF. The CDR3 nucleotides read TGTGCCACGCTCCGGGGCGGGGGACGAAGCCTGGGCTCTGGAAACACCATATATTTT.

The chain couples TRBV6-5 to TRBJ1-2; D may be TRBD1 (6 bases). This CDR3 spans 15 amino acids. V dropped 0 bases and J dropped 4 bases, with 12 bases sitting between them. Germline loops: CDR1 MNHEY, CDR2 SVGAGI. CDR3 coding DNA: TGTGCCAGCAGTTACTCCGGGACAACTGCCTATGGCTACACCTTC. Translating it yields CASSYSGTTAYGYTF.

The V call is TRBV28, the J call TRBJ2-5; the match to TRBD1 covers 7 bases. The V gene end was trimmed by 4 bases and the J gene end by 5 bases; junction bases not matched to a gene: 4. Per germline, CDR1 MDHEN and CDR2 SYDVKM. This CDR3 region has 13 residues. The DNA of the CDR3 is TGTGCCAGCAGTTACAGGGGTGGCGAGACCCAGTACTTC. The encoded protein is CASSYRGGETQYF.

This clone was picked up a small number of times. The chain employs TRBV19 and TRBJ1-5; 8 positions agree with TRBD1. Trimming removed 5 bases from V and 5 bases from J; junction bases left unmatched: 2. Germline values: CDR1 LNHDA, CDR2 SQIVND (reference sequence). CDR3 length equals 13 residues. The CDR3 region has the DNA TGTGCCAGTAGTGTGGACAGGGATCAGCCCCAGCATTTT. Protein product: CASSVDRDQPQHF.

This clone was detected only once. The rearrangement uses TRBV5-1 and TRBJ2-7; TRBD1 matches at 10 bases. Germline V gene data show CDR1 as SGHRS and CDR2 as YFSETQ. The length of the CDR3 is 15 residues. The J segment lost 5 bases and the V segment lost 3 bases, leaving 8 bases of the junction unmatched. CDR3 residues: CASSSRQGASDEQYF. For the CDR3, the DNA is TGCGCCAGCAGCTCTAGACAGGGGGCCTCGGACGAGCAGTACTTC.

The rearrangement joins TRBV7-9 to TRBJ2-2; TRBD1 matches at 7 bases. The CDR3 runs 13 residues. J was trimmed by 4 bases and V by 6 bases; bases with no gene match: 2. In germline, CDR1 is SEHNR, CDR2 FQNEAQ (reference sequence). The CDR3 reads CASRYRGTGELFF. CDR3 nucleotides: TGTGCCAGCAGGTACAGGGGCACCGGGGAGCTGTTTTTT.

The chain joins TRBV10-2 to TRBJ1-1, with 7 bases lining up with TRBD1. Germline V CDR1 and CDR2: WSHSY, SAAADI. J gave up 4 bases and V 6 bases, and 5 bases lay outside the gene matches. The CDR3 is made up of 13 amino acids. CDR3 region: CASRQGLFTEAFF. The CDR3 coding sequence is TGCGCCAGCAGACAGGGGTTGTTCACTGAAGCTTTCTTT.

J is TRBJ1-1 and V is TRBV30; D call uncertain. Germline lookup yields CDR1 GTSNPN and CDR2 SVGIG (reference sequence). Trimming shortened V by 1 base and J by 4 bases, and 13 bases separated the two germline ends. The CDR3 consists of 14 residues. CDR3: CAWSAGRLGTEAFF. In nucleotides, the CDR3 is TGTGCCTGGAGTGCAGGCAGGTTGGGCACTGAAGCTTTCTTT. Full variable domain (outside the CDR3, taken from reference TRBV30 and TRBJ1-1): SQTIHQWPATLVQPVGSPLSLECTVEGTSNPNLYWYRQAAGRGLQLLFYSVGIGQISSEVPQNLSASRPQDRQFILSSKKLLLSDSGFYLCAWSAGRLGTEAFFGQGTRLTVV.

This chain uses TRBV10-2 with TRBJ1-6, with D possibly matching TRBD1 (5 bases). The CDR3 runs 15 residues. Germline-derived CDR1 and CDR2 are WSHSY and SAAADI. Trimming cost V 3 bases and J 3 bases, with 9 bases left between them. The CDR3: CASSDTGLYNSPLHF. The CDR3 DNA reads TGCGCCAGCAGTGATACAGGCCTCTATAATTCACCCCTCCACTTT.

V gene TRBV18 combines with J gene TRBJ1-3, with D hard to call. The CDR3 length is 15 residues. Looked up from germline, CDR1 is KGHSH and CDR2 is LQKENI. Trimming took off 0 bases at V and 0 bases at J, with 6 bases between the two ends. CDR3 region: CASSPPSGSGNTIYF. CDR3 sequence (DNA): TGTGCCAGCTCACCACCATCAGGCTCTGGAAACACCATATATTTT.

V is TRBV28 and J is TRBJ2-7, with 9 bases that match TRBD1. Germline trimming cut 0 bases from V and 6 bases from J; bases unmatched to any gene: 0. CDR1 is MDHEN, CDR2 SYDVKM, per germline. The CDR3 contains 13 residues. CDR3 sequence reads: CASSLWGQGEQYF. The CDR3 nucleotides are TGTGCCAGCAGTTTATGGGGACAGGGCGAGCAGTACTTC.

This chain connects TRBV5-8 to TRBJ1-2, with D hard to call. Trimming removed 3 bases from V and 4 bases from J, with 7 bases in between. Germline V lookup: CDR1 SGHTS, CDR2 YDEGEE. There are 12 residues in the CDR3. The CDR3 sequence: CASSYDIYGYTF. DNA for the CDR3: TGTGCCAGCAGCTACGACATCTATGGCTACACCTTC.

The gene calls are TRBV7-2 and TRBJ2-1; 14 bases are shared with TRBD2. V shed 5 bases and J 7 bases; nucleotides not matched to a gene: 4. Germline assignment: CDR1 SGHTA and CDR2 FQGNSA. The CDR3 is 15 amino acids. CDR3 in DNA: TGTGCCAGCAGCCCGGGACTAGCGGGGGCAAATGAGCAGTTCTTC. Residues: CASSPGLAGANEQFF.

The J gene is TRBJ1-1, the V gene TRBV19, with D maybe TRBD1 (6 bases). Deletions cut 4 bases from V and 2 bases from J, with 8 bases between. The CDR3 sequence is 13 residues long. Germline V gene lookup returns CDR1 LNHDA and CDR2 SQIVND (reference sequence). DNA of the CDR3: TGTGCCAGTAGTAAGGGACACAACACTGAAGCTTTCTTT. As protein: CASSKGHNTEAFF.

This chain links TRBV23-1 with TRBJ2-6; D perhaps matches TRBD1 (6 bases). TRBV23-1 is given ORF status, its function remaining uncertain. CDR3 length: 16 residues. V lost 0 bases to trimming and J lost 4 bases, with 10 bases between them. CDR3 amino acids: CASSQSNREGANVLTF. In DNA form, the CDR3 reads TGCGCCAGCAGTCAATCGAACAGGGAAGGGGCCAACGTCCTGACTTTC.